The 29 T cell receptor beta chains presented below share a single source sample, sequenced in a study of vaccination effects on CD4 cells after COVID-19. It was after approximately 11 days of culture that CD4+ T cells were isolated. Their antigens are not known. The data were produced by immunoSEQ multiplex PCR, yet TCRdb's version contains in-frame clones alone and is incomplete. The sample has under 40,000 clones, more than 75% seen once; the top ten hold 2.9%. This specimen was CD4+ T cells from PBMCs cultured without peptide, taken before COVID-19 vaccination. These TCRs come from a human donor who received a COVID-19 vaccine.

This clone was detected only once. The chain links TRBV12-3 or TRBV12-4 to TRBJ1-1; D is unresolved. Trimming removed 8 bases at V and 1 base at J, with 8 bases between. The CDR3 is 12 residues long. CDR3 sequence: CASGRGNTEAFF. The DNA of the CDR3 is TGTGCCAGCGGTCGAGGGAACACTGAAGCTTTCTTT.

CDR3 DNA: TGCGCCAGCAGCTTGGTGACAGATACGCAGTATTTT. Translated, it gives CASSLVTDTQYF. The V and J genes are TRBV5-1 and TRBJ2-3; unclear D gene. The CDR3 covers 12 residues. The V end lost 0 bases, the J end lost 3 bases, and 2 bases lay between the germline ends. Germline V gene data show CDR1 as SGHRS and CDR2 as YFSETQ.

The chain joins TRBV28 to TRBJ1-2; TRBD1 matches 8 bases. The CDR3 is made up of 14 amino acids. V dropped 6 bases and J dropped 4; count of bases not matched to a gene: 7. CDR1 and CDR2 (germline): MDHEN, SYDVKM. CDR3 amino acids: CASRLLGTGYGYTF. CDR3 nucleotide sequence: TGTGCCAGCAGGCTGCTCGGGACAGGCTATGGCTACACCTTC.

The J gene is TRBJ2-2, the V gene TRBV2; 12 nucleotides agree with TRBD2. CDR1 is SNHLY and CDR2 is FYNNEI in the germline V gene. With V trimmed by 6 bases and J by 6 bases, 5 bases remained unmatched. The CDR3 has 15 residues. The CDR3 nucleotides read TGTGCCAGCAGGCTAGCGGGGGGGCACCCCGGGGAGCTGTTTTTT. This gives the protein CASRLAGGHPGELFF.

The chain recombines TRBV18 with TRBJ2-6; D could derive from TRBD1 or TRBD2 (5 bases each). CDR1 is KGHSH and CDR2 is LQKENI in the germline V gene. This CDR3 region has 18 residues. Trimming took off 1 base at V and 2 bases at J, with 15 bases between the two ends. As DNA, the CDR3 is TGTGCCAGCTCACCACGGGGGATCGGTCTGGCTGGGGCCAACGTCCTGACTTTC. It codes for CASSPRGIGLAGANVLTF.

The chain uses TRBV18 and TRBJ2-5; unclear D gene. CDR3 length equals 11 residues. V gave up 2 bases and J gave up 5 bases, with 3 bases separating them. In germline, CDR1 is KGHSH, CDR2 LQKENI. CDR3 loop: CASSPGETQYF. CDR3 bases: TGTGCCAGCTCACCAGGGGAGACCCAGTACTTC.

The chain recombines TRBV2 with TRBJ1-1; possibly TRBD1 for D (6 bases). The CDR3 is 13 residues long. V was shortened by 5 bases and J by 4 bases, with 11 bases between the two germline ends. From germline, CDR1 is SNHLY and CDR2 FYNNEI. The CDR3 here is CASSWTEGTEAFF. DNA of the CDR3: TGTGCCAGCAGTTGGACAGAGGGCACTGAAGCTTTCTTT.

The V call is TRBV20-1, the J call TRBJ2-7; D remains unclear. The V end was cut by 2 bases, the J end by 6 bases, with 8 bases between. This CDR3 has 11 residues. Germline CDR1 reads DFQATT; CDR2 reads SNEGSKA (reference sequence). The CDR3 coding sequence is TGCAGTGCTAGAAAGGGCGTCGAGCAGTACGTC. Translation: CSARKGVEQYV.

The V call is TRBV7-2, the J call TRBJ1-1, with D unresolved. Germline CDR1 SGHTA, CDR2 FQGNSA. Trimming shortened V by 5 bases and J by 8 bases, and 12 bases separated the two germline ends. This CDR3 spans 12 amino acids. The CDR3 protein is CASSRLGQEAFF. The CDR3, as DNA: TGTGCCAGCAGCCGCTTGGGCCAAGAAGCTTTCTTT.

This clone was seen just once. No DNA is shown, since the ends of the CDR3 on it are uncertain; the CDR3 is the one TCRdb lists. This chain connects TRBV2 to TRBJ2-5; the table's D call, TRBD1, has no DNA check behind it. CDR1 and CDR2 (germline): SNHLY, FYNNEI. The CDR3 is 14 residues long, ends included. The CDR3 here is CASILGGQQETQYF.

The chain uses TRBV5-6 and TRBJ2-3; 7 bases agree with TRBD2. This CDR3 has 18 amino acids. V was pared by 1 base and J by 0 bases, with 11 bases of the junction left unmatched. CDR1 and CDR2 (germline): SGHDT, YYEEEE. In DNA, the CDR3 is TGTGCCAGCAGCTTGTTCCAGCGGGGATGGACTAGCACAGATACGCAGTATTTT. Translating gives CASSLFQRGWTSTDTQYF.

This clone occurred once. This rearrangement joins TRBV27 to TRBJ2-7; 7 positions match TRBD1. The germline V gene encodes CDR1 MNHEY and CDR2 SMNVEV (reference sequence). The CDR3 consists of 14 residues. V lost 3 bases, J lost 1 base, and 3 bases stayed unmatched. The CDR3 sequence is CASSFRTGSYEQYV. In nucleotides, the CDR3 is TGTGCCAGCAGTTTTAGGACAGGATCCTACGAGCAGTACGTC.

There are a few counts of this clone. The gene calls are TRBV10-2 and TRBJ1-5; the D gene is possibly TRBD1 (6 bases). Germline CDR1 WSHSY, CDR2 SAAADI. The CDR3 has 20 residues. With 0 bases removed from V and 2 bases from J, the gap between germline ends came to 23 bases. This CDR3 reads CASSESGGWAGGRGNQPQHF. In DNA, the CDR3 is TGCGCCAGCAGTGAGTCGGGGGGATGGGCCGGGGGGCGCGGCAATCAGCCCCAGCATTTT.

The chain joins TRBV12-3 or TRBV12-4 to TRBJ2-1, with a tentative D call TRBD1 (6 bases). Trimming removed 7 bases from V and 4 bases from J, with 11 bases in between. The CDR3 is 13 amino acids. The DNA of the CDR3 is TGTGCCAGCACCCGAGGACAGTACAATGAGCAGTTCTTC. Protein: CASTRGQYNEQFF.

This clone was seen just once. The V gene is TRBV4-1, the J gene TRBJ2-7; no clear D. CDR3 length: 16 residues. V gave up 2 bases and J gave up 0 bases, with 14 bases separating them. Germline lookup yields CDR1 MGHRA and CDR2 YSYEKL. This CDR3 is CASSQLNKVSSYEQYV. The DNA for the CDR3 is TGCGCCAGCAGCCAATTAAACAAGGTCAGCTCCTACGAGCAGTACGTC.

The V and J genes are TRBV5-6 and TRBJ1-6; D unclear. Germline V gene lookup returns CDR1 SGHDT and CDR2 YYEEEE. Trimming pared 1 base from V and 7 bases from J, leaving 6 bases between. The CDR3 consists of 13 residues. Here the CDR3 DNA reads TGTGCCAGCAGCTTGATTCCGAATTCACCCCTCCACTTT. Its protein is CASSLIPNSPLHF.

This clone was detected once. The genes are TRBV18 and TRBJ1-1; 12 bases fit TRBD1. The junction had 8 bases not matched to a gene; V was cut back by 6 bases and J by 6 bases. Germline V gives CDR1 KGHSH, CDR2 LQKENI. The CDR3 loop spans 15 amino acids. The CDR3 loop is CASSISGQGASEAFF. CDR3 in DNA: TGTGCCAGCTCTATATCGGGACAGGGGGCATCTGAAGCTTTCTTT.

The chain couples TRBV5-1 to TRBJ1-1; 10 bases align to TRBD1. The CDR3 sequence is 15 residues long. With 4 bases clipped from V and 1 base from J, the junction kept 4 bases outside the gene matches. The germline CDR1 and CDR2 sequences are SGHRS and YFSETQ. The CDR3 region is CASSTRTGGNTEAFF. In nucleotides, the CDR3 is TGCGCCAGCAGCACTAGGACAGGGGGGAACACTGAAGCTTTCTTT. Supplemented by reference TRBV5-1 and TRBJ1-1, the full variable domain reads KAGVTQTPRYLIKTRGQQVTLSCSPISGHRSVSWYQQTPGQGLQFLFEYFSETQRNKGNFPGRFSGRQFSNSRSEMNVSTLELGDSALYLCASSTRTGGNTEAFFGQGTRLTVV.

The CDR3 loop is CASSHPGAKNIQYF. The CDR3 nucleotides are TGTGCCAGCAGCCACCCGGGGGCCAAAAACATTCAGTACTTC. The chain is built from TRBV25-1 and TRBJ2-4; tentative D call: TRBD2 (5 bases). Germline V gene lookup returns CDR1 MGHDK and CDR2 SYGVNS. The CDR3 extends over 14 amino acids. The V end lost 6 bases, the J end lost 1 base, and 10 bases lay between the germline ends.

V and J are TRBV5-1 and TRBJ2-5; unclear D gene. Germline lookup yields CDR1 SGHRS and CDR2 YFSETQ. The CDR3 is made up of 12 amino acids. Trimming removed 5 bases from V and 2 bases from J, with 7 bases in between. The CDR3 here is CASSVRQETQYF. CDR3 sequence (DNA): TGCGCCAGCAGTGTCCGTCAAGAGACCCAGTACTTC.

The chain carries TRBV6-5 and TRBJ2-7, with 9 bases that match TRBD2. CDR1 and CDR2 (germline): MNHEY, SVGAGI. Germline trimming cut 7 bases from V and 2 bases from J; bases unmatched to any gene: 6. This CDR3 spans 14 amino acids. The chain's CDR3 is CASKRAGGTYEQYV. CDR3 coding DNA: TGTGCCAGCAAACGAGCGGGGGGTACCTACGAGCAGTACGTC.

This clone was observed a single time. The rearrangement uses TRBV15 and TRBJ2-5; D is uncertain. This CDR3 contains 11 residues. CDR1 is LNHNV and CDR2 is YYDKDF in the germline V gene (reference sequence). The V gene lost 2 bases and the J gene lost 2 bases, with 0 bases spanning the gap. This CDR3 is CATSRQETQYF. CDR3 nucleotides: TGTGCCACCAGCAGACAAGAGACCCAGTACTTC.

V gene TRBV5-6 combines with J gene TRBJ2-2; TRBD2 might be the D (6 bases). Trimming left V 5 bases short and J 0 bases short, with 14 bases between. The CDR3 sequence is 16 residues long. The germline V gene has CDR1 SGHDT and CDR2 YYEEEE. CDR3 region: CASRGGRQPNTGELFF. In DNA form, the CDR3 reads TGTGCCAGCAGGGGGGGACGACAGCCGAACACCGGGGAGCTGTTTTTT.

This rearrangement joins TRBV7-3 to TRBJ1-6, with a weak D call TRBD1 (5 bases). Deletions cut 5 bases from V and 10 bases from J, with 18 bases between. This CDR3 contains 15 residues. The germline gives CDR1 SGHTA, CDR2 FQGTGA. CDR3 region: CASSKDNSKDSPLHF. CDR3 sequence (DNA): TGTGCCAGCAGCAAGGACAACTCAAAGGACTCACCCCTCCACTTT. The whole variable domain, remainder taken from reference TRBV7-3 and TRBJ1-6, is GAGVSQTPSNKVTEKGKYVELRCDPISGHTALYWYRQSLGQGPEFLIYFQGTGAADDSGLPNDRFFAVRPEGSVSTLKIQRTERGDSAVYLCASSKDNSKDSPLHFGNGTRLTVT.

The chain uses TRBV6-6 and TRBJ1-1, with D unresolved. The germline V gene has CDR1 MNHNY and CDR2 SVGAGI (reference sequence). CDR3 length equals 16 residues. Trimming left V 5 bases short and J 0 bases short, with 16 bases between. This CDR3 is CASSPRPQRMNTEAFF. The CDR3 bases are TGTGCCAGCAGTCCAAGGCCGCAGAGAATGAACACTGAAGCTTTCTTT.

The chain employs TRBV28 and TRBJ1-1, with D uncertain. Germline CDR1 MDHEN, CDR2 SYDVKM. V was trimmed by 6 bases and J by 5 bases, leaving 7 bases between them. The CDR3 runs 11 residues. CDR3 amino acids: CASRVLTEAFF. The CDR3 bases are TGTGCCAGCAGGGTTCTGACTGAAGCTTTCTTT.

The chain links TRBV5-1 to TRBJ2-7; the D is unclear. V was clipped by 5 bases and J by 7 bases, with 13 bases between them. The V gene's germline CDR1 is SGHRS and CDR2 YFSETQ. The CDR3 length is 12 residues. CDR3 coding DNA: TGCGCCAGCAGGGACCAGCTCGGGGAGCAGTACGTC. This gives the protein CASRDQLGEQYV.

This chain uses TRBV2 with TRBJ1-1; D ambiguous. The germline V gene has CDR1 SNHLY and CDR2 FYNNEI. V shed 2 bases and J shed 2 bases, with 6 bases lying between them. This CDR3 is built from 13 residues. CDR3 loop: CASSEQINTEAFF. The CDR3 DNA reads TGTGCCAGCAGTGAACAGATAAACACTGAAGCTTTCTTT.

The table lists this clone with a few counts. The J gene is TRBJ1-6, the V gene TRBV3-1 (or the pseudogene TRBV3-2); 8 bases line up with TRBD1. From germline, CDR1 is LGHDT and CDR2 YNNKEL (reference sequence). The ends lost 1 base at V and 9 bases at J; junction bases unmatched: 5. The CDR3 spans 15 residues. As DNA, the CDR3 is TGTGCCAGCAGCCAAGGCCCAGGGGGCAGTTCACCCCTCCACTTT. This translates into CASSQGPGGSSPLHF.